This is a list of T cell receptor beta chains from one sample in a study of shared clonotypes between healthy human individuals. TCRdb keeps only in-frame clones here, not all; method: immunoSEQ multiplex PCR. The data show some 1.5 million clones, under 99% seen once. Sequenced input: naive CD4+ T cells sorted from blood. Receptors originate from a man aged 30 to 39 in good health. CDR3s include the opening cysteine and the closing phenylalanine or tryptophan. The order of the fields is J gene, clone size, V gene, D gene, CDR3 protein, CDR3 DNA. The D gene is left open where the match is weak. Size is stated for part of the rows, as once, few or many counts, or as a class when the clone is expanded.

J: TRBJ2-7
size: .
V: TRBV30
D: TRBD1
CDR3: CAWTRDRGYEQYF
DNA: TGTGCCTGGACCAGGGACAGGGGCTACGAGCAGTACTTC

J: TRBJ2-3
size: .
V: TRBV18
D: .
CDR3: CASSPTGLDTQYF
DNA: TGTGCCAGCTCACCAACAGGGTTAGATACGCAGTATTTT

J: TRBJ1-5
size: .
V: TRBV7-8
D: .
CDR3: CASSLALNQPQHF
DNA: TGTGCCAGCAGCTTAGCTTTAAATCAGCCCCAGCATTTT

J: TRBJ2-7
size: .
V: TRBV7-2
D: .
CDR3: CASSPGDF
DNA: TGTGCCAGCAGCCCCGGGGACTTC

J: TRBJ1-2
size: .
V: TRBV4-1
D: .
CDR3: CASSQVAGTGYTF
DNA: TGCGCCAGCAGCCAAGTCGCAGGGACTGGCTACACCTTC

J: TRBJ1-5
size: .
V: TRBV10-3
D: .
CDR3: CAIGGRSAVNSNQPQHF
DNA: TGTGCCATCGGTGGGAGATCAGCGGTCAATAGCAATCAGCCCCAGCATTTT

J: TRBJ2-7
size: .
V: TRBV27
D: TRBD2
CDR3: CASSHSGRSSYEQYF
DNA: TGTGCCAGCAGTCACAGCGGGAGGAGCTCCTACGAGCAGTACTTC

J: TRBJ2-1
size: .
V: TRBV2
D: .
CDR3: CASTRPGGRLVF
DNA: TGTGCCAGCACCCGGCCGGGGGGCCGACTTGTCTTC

J: TRBJ2-1
size: .
V: TRBV15
D: .
CDR3: CATSRMRFEQFF
DNA: TGTGCCACCAGCCGCATGCGTTTTGAGCAGTTCTTC

J: TRBJ1-2
size: once
V: TRBV19
D: .
CDR3: CASRREWGLPNYGYTF
DNA: TGTGCCAGTAGAAGGGAGTGGGGACTTCCTAACTATGGCTACACCTTC

J: TRBJ1-3
size: .
V: TRBV6-1
D: .
CDR3: CASSPTAGNTIYF
DNA: TGTGCCAGCTCCCCGACAGCAGGAAACACCATATATTTT

J: TRBJ1-2
size: .
V: TRBV5-1
D: .
CDR3: CASSETRGYGYTF
DNA: TGCGCCAGCAGCGAGACTAGGGGGTATGGCTACACCTTC

J: TRBJ2-7
size: .
V: TRBV28
D: TRBD1
CDR3: CASSDTDRVRYEQYF
DNA: TGTGCCAGCAGCGATACTGACAGGGTTAGGTACGAGCAGTACTTC

J: TRBJ2-5
size: .
V: TRBV4-3
D: TRBD2
CDR3: CASSQDILAGAGETQYF
DNA: TGCGCCAGCAGCCAAGATATACTAGCGGGAGCTGGAGAGACCCAGTACTTC

J: TRBJ2-6
size: .
V: TRBV5-6
D: .
CDR3: CASSLGPATLGGANVLTF
DNA: TGTGCCAGCAGCCTCGGACCCGCCACCTTGGGGGGGGCCAACGTCCTGACTTTC

J: TRBJ2-1
size: .
V: TRBV11-2
D: .
CDR3: CASSFTSLGRNEQFF
DNA: TGTGCCAGCAGCTTCACTAGCCTCGGACGGAATGAGCAGTTCTTC